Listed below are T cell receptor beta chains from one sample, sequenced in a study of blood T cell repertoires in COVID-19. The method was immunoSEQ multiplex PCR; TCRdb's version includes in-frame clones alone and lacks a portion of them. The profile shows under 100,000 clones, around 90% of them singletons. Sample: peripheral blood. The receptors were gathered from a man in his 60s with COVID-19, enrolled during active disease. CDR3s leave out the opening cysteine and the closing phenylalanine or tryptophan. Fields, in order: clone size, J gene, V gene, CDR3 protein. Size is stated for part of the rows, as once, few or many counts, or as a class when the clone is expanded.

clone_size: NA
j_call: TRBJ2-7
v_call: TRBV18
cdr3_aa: ASSPGQESVEQY

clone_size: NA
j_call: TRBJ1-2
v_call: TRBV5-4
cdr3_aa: ASWTGSSYGYT

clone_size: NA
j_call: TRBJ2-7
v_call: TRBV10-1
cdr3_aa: ASSDSDRAYEQY

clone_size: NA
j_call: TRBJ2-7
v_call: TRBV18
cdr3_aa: ASSPGSGSSYEQY

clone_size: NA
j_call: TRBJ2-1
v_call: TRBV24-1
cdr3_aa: ATSVGGTGGEQF

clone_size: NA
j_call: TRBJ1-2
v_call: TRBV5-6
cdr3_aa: ASSLLAGQGQGGYT

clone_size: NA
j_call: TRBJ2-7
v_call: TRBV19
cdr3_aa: ASRDRVNSGTSGRDYEQY

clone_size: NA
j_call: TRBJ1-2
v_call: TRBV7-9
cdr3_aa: ASSEQGRLNGYT

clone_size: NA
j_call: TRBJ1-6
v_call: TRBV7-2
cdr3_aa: ASSLKSGEYSPLH

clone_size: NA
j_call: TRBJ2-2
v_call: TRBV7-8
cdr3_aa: ASSPGTGASTGELF

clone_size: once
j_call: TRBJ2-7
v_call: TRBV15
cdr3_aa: ATSKPGADEQY

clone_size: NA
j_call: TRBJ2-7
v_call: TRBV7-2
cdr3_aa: ASSPGSYEQY

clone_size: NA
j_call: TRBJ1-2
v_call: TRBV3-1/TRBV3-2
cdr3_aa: ASISTAAYGYT

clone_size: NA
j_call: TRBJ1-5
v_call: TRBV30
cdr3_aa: AWSAGTARGSNQPQH

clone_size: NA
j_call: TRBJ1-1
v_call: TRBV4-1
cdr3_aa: ASSRPGTGIEAF

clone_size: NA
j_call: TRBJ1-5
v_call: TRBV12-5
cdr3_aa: ASGLSVRTDPDQPQH

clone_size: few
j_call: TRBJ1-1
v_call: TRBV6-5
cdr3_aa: ASSWTGRNTEAF

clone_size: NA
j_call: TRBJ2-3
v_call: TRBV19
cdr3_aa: ASSIPDRRSSTDTQY

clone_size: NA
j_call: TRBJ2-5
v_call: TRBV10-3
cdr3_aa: AISSKQGAGETQY

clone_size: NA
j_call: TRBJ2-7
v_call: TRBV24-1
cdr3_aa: ATSRTGASYEQY

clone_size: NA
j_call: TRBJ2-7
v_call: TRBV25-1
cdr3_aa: ASSEYGDRDYEQY

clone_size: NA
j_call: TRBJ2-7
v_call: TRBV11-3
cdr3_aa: ASSSQPGQGAYEQY

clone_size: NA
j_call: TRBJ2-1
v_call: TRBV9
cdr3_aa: ASSQRGDGEQF

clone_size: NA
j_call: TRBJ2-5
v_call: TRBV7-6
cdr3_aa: ASSLSPPQGETQY

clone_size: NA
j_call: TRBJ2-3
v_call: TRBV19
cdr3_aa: ASSPGVQRGTDTQY

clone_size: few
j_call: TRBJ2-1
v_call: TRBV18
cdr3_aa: ASSRRGWGDEQF

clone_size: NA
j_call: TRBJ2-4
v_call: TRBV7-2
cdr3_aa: ASSLDQDSLAKNIQY

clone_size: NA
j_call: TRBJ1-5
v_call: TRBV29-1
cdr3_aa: SVGQGPGPQH

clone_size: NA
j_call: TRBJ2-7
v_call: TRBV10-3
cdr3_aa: AISEFGEQY

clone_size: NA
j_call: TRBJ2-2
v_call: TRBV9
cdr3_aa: ASSELTTGELF

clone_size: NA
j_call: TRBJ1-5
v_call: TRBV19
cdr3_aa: ASRNRGRDQPQH

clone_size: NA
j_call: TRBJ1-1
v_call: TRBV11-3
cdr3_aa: ASSLFEATEAF

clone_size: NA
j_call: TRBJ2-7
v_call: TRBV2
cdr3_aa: ASSPGPEDEQY

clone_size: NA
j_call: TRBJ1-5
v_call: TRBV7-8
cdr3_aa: ASSLNRIRGANQPQH

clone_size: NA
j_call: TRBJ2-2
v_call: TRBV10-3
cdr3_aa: AISAEYNTGELF

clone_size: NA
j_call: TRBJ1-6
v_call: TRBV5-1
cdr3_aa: ASSLAGTGASPLH

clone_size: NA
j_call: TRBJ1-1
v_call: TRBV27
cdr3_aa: ASSSGLTVMDTEAF

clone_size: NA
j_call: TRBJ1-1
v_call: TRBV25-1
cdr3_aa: ASSQWTGEYTEAF

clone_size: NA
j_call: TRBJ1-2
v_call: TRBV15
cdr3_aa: ATSRDHGDRGQDGYT

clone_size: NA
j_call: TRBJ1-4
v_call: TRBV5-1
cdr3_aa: ASSLDGGVNEKLF

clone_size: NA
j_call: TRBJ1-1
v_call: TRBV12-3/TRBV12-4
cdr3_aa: ASSMTGYTEAF

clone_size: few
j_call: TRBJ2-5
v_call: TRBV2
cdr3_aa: ASGAGETQY

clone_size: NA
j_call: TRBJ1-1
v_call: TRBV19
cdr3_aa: ASSNTGELNTEAF

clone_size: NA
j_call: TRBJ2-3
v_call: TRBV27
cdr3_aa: ASSSLPGGTDTQY

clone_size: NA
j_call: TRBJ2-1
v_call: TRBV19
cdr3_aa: ASRTSGSHEQF

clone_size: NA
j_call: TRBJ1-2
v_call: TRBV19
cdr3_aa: ASSIEGGQLYGYT

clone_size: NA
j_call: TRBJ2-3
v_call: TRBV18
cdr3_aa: ASSLQGARSDTQY

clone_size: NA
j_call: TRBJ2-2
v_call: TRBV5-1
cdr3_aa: ASSLIAGAGELF

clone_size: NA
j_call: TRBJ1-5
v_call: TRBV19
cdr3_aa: ASSIISDSPIRPQH

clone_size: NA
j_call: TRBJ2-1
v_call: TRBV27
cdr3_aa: ASRPGLQISYEREQF

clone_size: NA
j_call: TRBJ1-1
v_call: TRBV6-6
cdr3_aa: ASIPGDTTINTEAF

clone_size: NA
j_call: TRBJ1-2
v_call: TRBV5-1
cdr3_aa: ASSLAPSRSVYGYT

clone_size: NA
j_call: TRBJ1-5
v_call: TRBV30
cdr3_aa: AWSVWDRDQPQH

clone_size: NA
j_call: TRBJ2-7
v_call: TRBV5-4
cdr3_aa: ASSSRDTGLYEQY